This T cell receptor beta chain was sequenced during a study of post-analysis software for immune sequencing data. Notes on the study in general: Five TRBV segments were more frequent in patients than controls; TRBV5-6, TRBV5-1 and TRBV20-1 belonged to this group.

Germline V lookup: CDR1 LGHNA, CDR2 YSLEER. V lost 4 bases, J lost 4 bases, and 5 bases stayed unmatched. The CDR3 length is 16 residues. This clonotype turned up a few times. Its specificity is not known. The authors incorporated unique molecular identifiers into the TCR beta cDNA libraries. TCRdb analysed the PCR reads with MiXCR anew, one entry per CDR3 protein. This table has 650,000 to 900,000 distinct CDR3 sequences, roughly 50% appearing once. Sequencing input: blood. This chain connects TRBV4-3 to TRBJ2-5; 14 bases align to TRBD2. The receptor comes from a girl aged 10 to 17 with multiple sclerosis. CDR3 DNA: TGCGCCAGCAGCCCGACGGGACTAGCGGGAGCAGAGACCCAGTACTTC. It specifies CASSPTGLAGAETQYF.